This T cell receptor (beta chain) was sequenced during a study of T-cell reconstitution after alpha-beta-depleted transplantation in children. Unique molecular identifiers featured in how the TCRbeta library was prepared. TCRdb processed the PCR reads anew with MiXCR; each CDR3 protein has one entry. Among hundreds of thousands of distinct CDR3 sequences listed, under 12% were seen once. This clonotype was recorded a few times. V dropped 1 base and J dropped 0 bases, with 10 bases sitting between them. The germline V gene has CDR1 MDHEN and CDR2 SYDVKM. The CDR3 length is 16 residues. This sequence originates from a human donor who donated a stem cell graft to a child with acute myeloid leukemia. This specimen was PBMCs from the stem cell graft donor, taken from the stem cell graft. The genes are TRBV28 and TRBJ1-3; D is unclear. The CDR3 sequence is CASSLLLSSSGNTIYF. The CDR3 DNA reads as TGTGCCAGCAGTTTATTGCTCAGTTCCTCTGGAAACACCATATATTTT. The full variable domain, completed using reference TRBV28 and TRBJ1-3, is DVKVTQSSRYLVKRTGEKVFLECVQDMDHENMFWYRQDPGLGLRLIYFSYDVKMKEKGDIPEGYSVSREKKERFSLILESASTNQTSMYLCASSLLLSSSGNTIYFGEGSWLTVV.